Listed below are T cell receptor beta chains from one sample, sequenced in a study of T cell responses to AZD1222 COVID-19 vaccine. The assay was immunoSEQ multiplex PCR, and TCRdb's table has in-frame clones only and misses some. The sample has 90,000 to 120,000 clones; 80% to 90% are singletons. Source: peripheral blood, taken on day 0 of AZD1222 vaccination. Receptors originate from an adult in good health. Each CDR3 is given with its conserved first and last residue. Each record gives: D gene, J gene, clone size, V gene, CDR3 DNA, CDR3 protein. A D gene is named only where the DNA matches it firmly. Only some rows state a clone size, as once, few, many or a class for expanded clones.

d_gene: NA; j_gene: TRBJ2-7; abundance: NA; v_gene: TRBV7-9; CDR3nt: TGTGCCAGCAGCTTAGCGAAAACCGGGCCATCCTACGAGCAGTACTTC; CDR3aa: CASSLAKTGPSYEQYF
d_gene: NA; j_gene: TRBJ2-7; abundance: NA; v_gene: TRBV7-2; CDR3nt: TGTGCCAGCAGCTTAGTAGGCCAATCGAACTACGAGCAGTACTTC; CDR3aa: CASSLVGQSNYEQYF
d_gene: NA; j_gene: TRBJ2-4; abundance: NA; v_gene: TRBV3-1/TRBV3-2; CDR3nt: TGTGCCAGCAGCCAAAGATTGGGAGGGGGAAACATTCAGTACTTC; CDR3aa: CASSQRLGGGNIQYF
d_gene: TRBD1; j_gene: TRBJ1-1; abundance: NA; v_gene: TRBV4-3; CDR3nt: TGCGCCAGCAGCCAAGTGGACAGGACGAACACTGAAGCTTTCTTT; CDR3aa: CASSQVDRTNTEAFF
d_gene: NA; j_gene: TRBJ1-3; abundance: NA; v_gene: TRBV10-3; CDR3nt: TGTGCCACCTTACCCTCAGGGGACGCAGCGGGAAACACCATATATTTT; CDR3aa: CATLPSGDAAGNTIYF
d_gene: NA; j_gene: TRBJ1-4; abundance: NA; v_gene: TRBV4-2; CDR3nt: TGTGCCAGCAGCCAAGGGGACGGGGGAAATAATGAAAAACTGTTTTTT; CDR3aa: CASSQGDGGNNEKLFF
d_gene: NA; j_gene: TRBJ2-1; abundance: NA; v_gene: TRBV30; CDR3nt: TGTGCCTGGAGTCCTCCGCCAGGGTTTTCCTACAATGAGCAGTTCTTC; CDR3aa: CAWSPPPGFSYNEQFF
d_gene: NA; j_gene: TRBJ1-5; abundance: few; v_gene: TRBV3-1/TRBV3-2; CDR3nt: TGTGCCAGCAGCCGGAGGGAGAATCAGCCCCAGCATTTT; CDR3aa: CASSRRENQPQHF
d_gene: TRBD1; j_gene: TRBJ1-2; abundance: NA; v_gene: TRBV6-4; CDR3nt: TGTGCCAGCAGTGATACCGGGACAGACTATGGCTACACCTTC; CDR3aa: CASSDTGTDYGYTF
d_gene: NA; j_gene: TRBJ1-5; abundance: NA; v_gene: TRBV11-2; CDR3nt: TGTGCCAGCAGCTTCACCGGGAATCAGCCCCAGCATTTT; CDR3aa: CASSFTGNQPQHF
d_gene: NA; j_gene: TRBJ1-4; abundance: NA; v_gene: TRBV6-6; CDR3nt: TGTGCCAGCAGGAAGGGATCGGCTAATGAAAAACTGTTTTTT; CDR3aa: CASRKGSANEKLFF
d_gene: TRBD1; j_gene: TRBJ2-3; abundance: NA; v_gene: TRBV19; CDR3nt: TGTGCCAGTAGTAGCCGGGACAGGGGGTTCACAGATACGCAGTATTTT; CDR3aa: CASSSRDRGFTDTQYF
d_gene: NA; j_gene: TRBJ2-1; abundance: NA; v_gene: TRBV19; CDR3nt: TGTGCCAGTAGGGGGCCGGTTGGGAATGAGCAGTTCTTC; CDR3aa: CASRGPVGNEQFF
d_gene: NA; j_gene: TRBJ1-1; abundance: NA; v_gene: TRBV9; CDR3nt: TGTGCCAGCAGCGTAGGAGTAGGGGAGGACGGCTGGGCTGGTAGGGCGAACACTGAAGCTTTCTTT; CDR3aa: CASSVGVGEDGWAGRANTEAFF
d_gene: NA; j_gene: TRBJ1-4; abundance: NA; v_gene: TRBV27; CDR3nt: TGTGCCAGCAGTTTATTGGGGGAAAAACTGTTTTTT; CDR3aa: CASSLLGEKLFF
d_gene: NA; j_gene: TRBJ2-1; abundance: NA; v_gene: TRBV19; CDR3nt: TGTGCCAGTAGTAATAGCAGGGGTTCCTACAATGAGCAGTTCTTC; CDR3aa: CASSNSRGSYNEQFF
d_gene: TRBD1; j_gene: TRBJ2-7; abundance: once; v_gene: TRBV7-9; CDR3nt: TGTGCCAGCAGCTCCGACGGCCGGACAGGGGGGAATGGGCAGTACTTC; CDR3aa: CASSSDGRTGGNGQYF
d_gene: NA; j_gene: TRBJ2-5; abundance: once; v_gene: TRBV19; CDR3nt: TGTGCCAGTAGGGGTGGGGGAGAGACCCAGTACTTC; CDR3aa: CASRGGGETQYF
d_gene: NA; j_gene: TRBJ1-2; abundance: NA; v_gene: TRBV5-1; CDR3nt: TGCGCCAGCAGCTTGTCCCAGACGGCGAACTATGGCTACACCTTC; CDR3aa: CASSLSQTANYGYTF
d_gene: NA; j_gene: TRBJ2-2; abundance: few; v_gene: TRBV5-1; CDR3nt: TGCGCCAGCAGCTGGGAAGGGGGGAGAAACACCGGGGAGCTGTTTTTT; CDR3aa: CASSWEGGRNTGELFF
d_gene: NA; j_gene: TRBJ1-4; abundance: NA; v_gene: TRBV28; CDR3nt: TGTGCCAGCACCGCCGACCGCGAAAAACTGTTTTTT; CDR3aa: CASTADREKLFF
d_gene: TRBD2; j_gene: TRBJ2-1; abundance: NA; v_gene: TRBV7-3; CDR3nt: TGTGCCAGCAGCTTAGGAGCGGGAGCCCCGAGCTCCTACAATGAGCAGTTCTTC; CDR3aa: CASSLGAGAPSSYNEQFF
d_gene: TRBD1; j_gene: TRBJ1-2; abundance: NA; v_gene: TRBV3-1/TRBV3-2; CDR3nt: TGTGCCAGCAGCCAAGACGCCGAGACAGGGGGGTGTGGCTACACCTTC; CDR3aa: CASSQDAETGGCGYTF
d_gene: NA; j_gene: TRBJ2-7; abundance: NA; v_gene: TRBV7-6; CDR3nt: TGTGCCAGCAGCTTAGGAGCAGCGAGCGGCAGAGCCTACGAGCAGTACTTC; CDR3aa: CASSLGAASGRAYEQYF
d_gene: TRBD2; j_gene: TRBJ2-3; abundance: NA; v_gene: TRBV9; CDR3nt: TGTGCCAGCAGCGTAGCCCTATATGGTAGCGGGAGTAGCCCAGATACGCAGTATTTT; CDR3aa: CASSVALYGSGSSPDTQYF
d_gene: NA; j_gene: TRBJ1-5; abundance: NA; v_gene: TRBV5-1; CDR3nt: TGCGCCAGCAGCCCTGGGGGCTATAGCGGCAATCAGCCCCAGCATTTT; CDR3aa: CASSPGGYSGNQPQHF
d_gene: NA; j_gene: TRBJ2-1; abundance: NA; v_gene: TRBV6-2/TRBV6-3; CDR3nt: TGTGCCAGCAGCCCGATGGGGACGGGATCGGCCGATGAGCAGTTCTTC; CDR3aa: CASSPMGTGSADEQFF
d_gene: NA; j_gene: TRBJ1-2; abundance: NA; v_gene: TRBV7-2; CDR3nt: TGTGCCAGCAGCTTAGCGCAGGAACCCCTCTCGCGGGGCTACACCTTC; CDR3aa: CASSLAQEPLSRGYTF
d_gene: TRBD2; j_gene: TRBJ2-5; abundance: NA; v_gene: TRBV28; CDR3nt: TGTGCCAGCTGGGGGGCCGGGACTAGGTATGAGACCCAGTACTTC; CDR3aa: CASWGAGTRYETQYF
d_gene: TRBD1; j_gene: TRBJ1-5; abundance: few; v_gene: TRBV24-1; CDR3nt: TGTGCCACCAGTGAGGTGACAGGGGCGGTTCGCAATCAGCCCCAGCATTTT; CDR3aa: CATSEVTGAVRNQPQHF
d_gene: NA; j_gene: TRBJ1-1; abundance: NA; v_gene: TRBV30; CDR3nt: TGTGCCTGGAGTGTTTGGGTGAACACTGAAGCTTTCTTT; CDR3aa: CAWSVWVNTEAFF
d_gene: NA; j_gene: TRBJ2-1; abundance: NA; v_gene: TRBV4-3; CDR3nt: TGCGCCAGCAGCCAAGTCGACAGGAATAATGAGCAGTTCTTC; CDR3aa: CASSQVDRNNEQFF
d_gene: NA; j_gene: TRBJ2-5; abundance: NA; v_gene: TRBV5-4; CDR3nt: TGTGCCAGCAGTAAACGTACTATAGCGCCCCAAGAGACCCAGTACTTC; CDR3aa: CASSKRTIAPQETQYF
d_gene: NA; j_gene: TRBJ1-5; abundance: NA; v_gene: TRBV11-2; CDR3nt: TGTGCCAGCAGCTTACTGAATCAGCCCCAGCATTTT; CDR3aa: CASSLLNQPQHF
d_gene: NA; j_gene: TRBJ2-2; abundance: NA; v_gene: TRBV5-4; CDR3nt: TGTGCCAGCAGCAGAGGGGGAAGTTACACCGGGGAGCTGTTTTTT; CDR3aa: CASSRGGSYTGELFF
d_gene: NA; j_gene: TRBJ1-1; abundance: NA; v_gene: TRBV11-2; CDR3nt: TGTGCCAGCAGCTTCCTATGGACTGAAGCTTTCTTT; CDR3aa: CASSFLWTEAFF
d_gene: TRBD1; j_gene: TRBJ1-5; abundance: NA; v_gene: TRBV5-6; CDR3nt: TGTGCCAGCAGCTTATATCGGGACAGGCCGGATCAGCCCCAGCATTTT; CDR3aa: CASSLYRDRPDQPQHF
d_gene: NA; j_gene: TRBJ2-6; abundance: few; v_gene: TRBV4-2; CDR3nt: TGTGCCAGCAGCATTCGAGGGGCAGATCCTCGTTCTGGGGCCAACGTCCTGACTTTC; CDR3aa: CASSIRGADPRSGANVLTF
d_gene: TRBD1; j_gene: TRBJ1-2; abundance: once; v_gene: TRBV3-1/TRBV3-2; CDR3nt: TGTGCCAGCAGCCAAGATCCTCCACAGGGGTGGATTGTTGGCTACACCTTC; CDR3aa: CASSQDPPQGWIVGYTF
d_gene: TRBD2; j_gene: TRBJ2-3; abundance: NA; v_gene: TRBV9; CDR3nt: TGTGCCAGCAGCGTAGGGGTCGGGCTAGCGGGCACAGATACGCAGTATTTT; CDR3aa: CASSVGVGLAGTDTQYF
d_gene: NA; j_gene: TRBJ2-5; abundance: NA; v_gene: TRBV20-1; CDR3nt: TGCAGTGCTAACCGACAGGTCCAGTACTTC; CDR3aa: CSANRQVQYF
d_gene: NA; j_gene: TRBJ2-5; abundance: NA; v_gene: TRBV18; CDR3nt: TGTGCCAGCTCACCCGTGTCCTGGACCCAGAAGCGGGAGACCCAGTACTTC; CDR3aa: CASSPVSWTQKRETQYF